Presented here are 31 T cell receptor beta chains from one specimen sequenced in a study of T-cell reconstitution after alpha-beta-depleted transplantation in children. Unique molecular identifiers were incorporated during preparation of the TCRbeta library. TCRdb fed the PCR reads into MiXCR, producing one record per CDR3 protein. The table has about 980,000 distinct CDR3 sequences, around 30% seen once. The sample in question was PBMCs, mostly from graft donor cells, obtained 360 days after TCRalphabeta/CD19-depleted stem cell transplant. The origin of the receptors is a boy younger than two who had a stem cell transplant for SCID, so the T cells may come from the graft donor.

This clonotype was detected once. The chain recombines TRBV3-1 with TRBJ2-5, with a possible D match to TRBD1 (5 bases). The germline V gene has CDR1 LGHDT and CDR2 YNNKEL (reference sequence). The CDR3 runs 14 residues. Trimming took 4 bases from V and 10 from J, leaving 19 bases between them. Here the CDR3 reads CASSLQGIVSGQYF. For the CDR3, the DNA is TGTGCCAGCAGCCTCCAGGGTATCGTCAGTGGCCAGTACTTC.

In its sample, this clonotype was seen a few times. The chain employs TRBV18 and TRBJ1-5; tentatively, D is TRBD1 (5 bases). V lost 3 bases and J 0 bases, leaving 15 bases between the germline ends. The CDR3 contains 17 residues. Germline CDR1 KGHSH, CDR2 LQKENI. DNA for the CDR3: TGTGCCAGCTCACCCCCTGACAGCGTCTATAGCAATCAGCCCCAGCATTTT. It specifies CASSPPDSVYSNQPQHF.

The chain combines TRBV5-1 with TRBJ1-1, with a tentative D call TRBD1 (6 bases). Trimming stripped 1 base from V and 1 base from J, with 11 bases between. The CDR3 runs 15 residues. Germline-derived CDR1 and CDR2 are SGHRS and YFSETQ. DNA of the CDR3: TGCGCCAGCAGCTTGTACACAGGGTCGAACACTGAAGCTTTCTTT. This encodes CASSLYTGSNTEAFF.

The gene calls are TRBV30 and TRBJ2-7, with 10 bases lining up with TRBD1. The CDR3 spans 13 residues. Germline trimming cut 1 base from V and 5 bases from J; bases unmatched to any gene: 2. Germline-derived CDR1 and CDR2 are GTSNPN and SVGIG (reference sequence). This CDR3 is CAWSGDRGHEQYF. CDR3 sequence (DNA): TGTGCCTGGAGTGGGGACAGGGGACACGAGCAGTACTTC.

There are a few counts of this clonotype. J is TRBJ2-5 and V is TRBV7-6, with 8 bases matching TRBD1. The CDR3 spans 17 residues. Germline values: CDR1 SGHVS, CDR2 FNYEAQ. Trimming removed 1 base from V and 4 bases from J; junction bases left unmatched: 11. CDR3 in DNA: TGTGCCAGCAGCTTAGAGGCAACAGGGGGTTGGAGAGAGACCCAGTACTTC. Translating it yields CASSLEATGGWRETQYF.

There are a few counts of this clonotype. The chain combines TRBV9 with TRBJ2-3; possibly TRBD1 for D (5 bases). In germline, CDR1 is SGDLS, CDR2 YYNGEE. CDR3 length: 18 residues. V was pared by 0 bases and J by 2 bases, with 19 bases between. The CDR3 bases are TGTGCCAGCAGCGTAGCTGGGCAATTTGACAGATTCACAGATACGCAGTATTTT. Protein: CASSVAGQFDRFTDTQYF.

The table lists this clonotype with a few counts. Its ends do not fully match the called genes, so a read error is possible. V and J are TRBV20-1 and TRBJ2-6, with TRBD2 matching over 7 bases. Germline V gives CDR1 DFQATT, CDR2 SNEGSKA (reference sequence). CDR3 length: 14 amino acids. CDR3 sequence (DNA): TGCAGTGCAAGAGCCGGGACTAGGGCCAACGTCCTGACTTTC. Protein: CSARAGTRANVLTF.

A few counts support this clonotype. This chain joins TRBV13 and TRBJ2-3; tentative D call: TRBD2 (7 bases). V lost 8 bases and J lost 5, with 23 bases in between. This CDR3 contains 16 residues. Germline V CDR1 and CDR2: PRHDT, FYEKMQ (reference sequence). The CDR3 coding sequence is TGTGCCAGCGGAAATACGGTGGGGGGGGCCGAAGATACGCAGTATTTT. It yields the protein CASGNTVGGAEDTQYF.

In this sample, this clonotype turned up many times. The chain uses TRBV15 and TRBJ1-1; D unclear. Per the germline V gene, CDR1 is LNHNV and CDR2 is YYDKDF (reference sequence). V shed 0 bases and J shed 1 base, with 6 bases lying between them. The CDR3 sequence is 14 residues long. Here the CDR3 DNA reads TGTGCCACCAGCAGAGATGTGGAGAACACTGAAGCTTTCTTT. It is translated as CATSRDVENTEAFF.

J is TRBJ2-2 and V is TRBV29-1; 7 nucleotides align to TRBD2. The length of the CDR3 is 14 residues. Germline CDR1 is SQVTM and CDR2 is ANQGSEA. J gave up 5 bases and V 4 bases, and 7 bases lay outside the gene matches. CDR3 loop: CSVGPSGSTGELFF. CDR3 nucleotides: TGCAGCGTTGGTCCTAGCGGCTCAACCGGGGAGCTGTTTTTT.

The J gene is TRBJ2-7, the V gene TRBV10-3, with D possibly called TRBD1 or TRBD2 (5 bases each). Germline CDR1 and CDR2: ENHRY and SYGVKD. V was shortened by 10 bases and J by 1 base, with 20 bases between the two germline ends. CDR3 length: 15 amino acids. CDR3 DNA sequence: TGTGCCACCGGCTCGGGACGTACACTTTCCTACGAGCAGTACTTC. Translation gives CATGSGRTLSYEQYF.

CDR3 nucleotides: TGTGCCAGCAGCTTAATAGGGCGGGGCGGCGAGCAGTACTTC. Amino acids: CASSLIGRGGEQYF. This chain connects TRBV7-3 to TRBJ2-7; TRBD2 might be the D (6 bases). Trimming pared 1 base from V and 6 bases from J, leaving 13 bases between. This CDR3 region has 14 residues. Germline-derived CDR1 and CDR2 are SGHTA and FQGTGA.

In this sample, this clonotype turned up a few times. CDR3 nucleotide sequence: TGTGCCAGCAGCCCCCCGACTGTTGGACCTCTCACAGATACGCAGTATTTT. Its protein is CASSPPTVGPLTDTQYF. V is TRBV11-2 and J is TRBJ2-3, with no clear D. There are 17 residues in the CDR3. Germline lookup yields CDR1 SGHAT and CDR2 FQNNGV. Trimming cost V 5 bases and J 2 bases, with 20 bases left between them.

This clonotype was observed a single time. The chain is built from TRBV20-1 and TRBJ2-7; D unclear. The CDR3 spans 14 residues. CDR1 is DFQATT and CDR2 is SNEGSKA in the germline V gene (reference sequence). Between the trimmed V and J ends, which lost 3 bases and 7 bases, there was a span of 19 bases. CDR3 nucleotides: TGCAGTGCTAGTGCCCGTCGGGTCCAACGGGAGCAGTACTTC. It encodes CSASARRVQREQYF.

This clonotype appeared a few times. This chain uses TRBV9 with TRBJ2-5, with 8 nucleotides matching TRBD2. V shed 4 bases, J shed 5 bases, and the junction held 7 bases outside the gene matches. Per the germline V gene, CDR1 is SGDLS and CDR2 is YYNGEE. This CDR3 region has 14 residues. As DNA, the CDR3 is TGTGCCAGCAGCACACGGGGGGGCCGGGAGACCCAGTACTTC. The encoded protein is CASSTRGGRETQYF.

This clonotype appeared a few times. The chain employs TRBV7-2 and TRBJ2-7, with TRBD2 as a possible D gene (7 bases). The germline V gene has CDR1 SGHTA and CDR2 FQGNSA. The CDR3 runs to 15 residues. V was cut by 3 bases and J by 3 bases, with 15 bases left in between. The CDR3 DNA reads TGTGCCAGCAGCTTGCCCCAGGGGAGGGTCTACGAGCAGTACTTC. Translated: CASSLPQGRVYEQYF.

V is TRBV20-1 and J is TRBJ1-5; maybe TRBD1 (6 bases). The V end lost 4 bases, the J end lost 1 base, and 14 bases lay between the germline ends. CDR1 is DFQATT, CDR2 SNEGSKA, per germline (reference sequence). The CDR3 is 15 amino acids. Here the CDR3 reads CSATPGGGSNQPQHF. The CDR3 bases are TGCAGTGCTACCCCCGGGGGGGGCAGCAATCAGCCCCAGCATTTT.

In this sample, this clonotype turned up many times. The rearrangement links TRBV4-2 to TRBJ2-7; D is unclear. Trimming removed 0 bases from V and 2 bases from J, with 17 bases in between. Germline-derived CDR1 and CDR2 are LGHNA and YNFKEQ. The CDR3 is made up of 17 amino acids. CDR3 sequence (DNA): TGTGCCAGCAGCCAAGACCGTCGGCCAGGACCTCCCTACGAGCAGTACTTC. Its protein product is CASSQDRRPGPPYEQYF.

The chain combines TRBV10-3 with TRBJ2-3; 10 bases line up with TRBD1. The J segment lost 1 base and the V segment lost 3 bases, leaving 4 bases of the junction unmatched. The CDR3 runs to 16 residues. Per the germline V gene, CDR1 is ENHRY and CDR2 is SYGVKD. CDR3 DNA sequence: TGTGCCATCAGTGATCCGGGGACAGGGGGCACAGATACGCAGTATTTT. Translation: CAISDPGTGGTDTQYF.

CDR3 residues: CASSLTTGTGINEQYF. The CDR3 region has the DNA TGTGCCAGCAGCCTCACAACCGGGACAGGGATCAACGAGCAGTACTTC. V and J are TRBV13 and TRBJ2-7; 9 bases are a match to TRBD1. V shed 5 bases, J shed 5 bases, and the junction held 13 bases outside the gene matches. Germline CDR1 reads PRHDT; CDR2 reads FYEKMQ (reference sequence). The CDR3 is made up of 16 amino acids.

The V and J genes are TRBV12-3 or TRBV12-4 and TRBJ1-2, with TRBD1 matching over 7 bases. Trimming cost V 5 bases and J 6 bases; bases outside gene matches: 6. The CDR3 extends over 13 amino acids. The CDR3 region is CASSDRVGHGYTF. The CDR3 DNA sequence: TGTGCCAGCAGTGACAGGGTAGGGCATGGCTACACCTTC.

The rearrangement uses TRBV12-3 or TRBV12-4 and TRBJ2-1; D may be TRBD1 or TRBD2 (5 bases each). CDR3 size: 14 residues. Trimming took off 2 bases at V and 5 bases at J, with 10 bases between the two ends. CDR3 sequence (DNA): TGTGCCAGCAGTTTATTCCGGGGCCACAATGAGCAGTTCTTC. Protein sequence: CASSLFRGHNEQFF.

This clonotype was picked up a small number of times. The chain uses TRBV4-1 and TRBJ2-3; 8 nucleotides agree with TRBD1. With V trimmed by 3 bases and J by 3 bases, 8 bases remained unmatched. CDR3 length: 16 amino acids. Germline V lookup: CDR1 MGHRA, CDR2 YSYEKL. In DNA, the CDR3 is TGCGCCAGCAGCCAGCGCAGGGGGCGCGGGACAGATACGCAGTATTTT. It is translated as CASSQRRGRGTDTQYF.

This sequence joins TRBV6-5 and TRBJ1-1, with D perhaps matching TRBD1 (5 bases). The V gene lost 3 bases and the J gene lost 3 bases, with 11 bases spanning the gap. Germline V lookup: CDR1 MNHEY, CDR2 SVGAGI. This CDR3 has 14 amino acids. The CDR3 sequence is CASSYHRRDTEAFF. The DNA for the CDR3 is TGTGCCAGCAGTTATCACAGGCGGGACACTGAAGCTTTCTTT.

The V call is TRBV28, the J call TRBJ1-1; D call uncertain. Germline V gives CDR1 MDHEN, CDR2 SYDVKM. V was trimmed by 4 bases and J by 1 base, leaving 7 bases between them. The CDR3 length is 13 residues. The CDR3: CASSYWQNTEAFF. The CDR3 DNA sequence: TGTGCCAGCAGTTATTGGCAGAACACTGAAGCTTTCTTT.

The chain recombines TRBV19 with TRBJ2-3, with D perhaps TRBD1 (5 bases). Per the germline V gene, CDR1 is LNHDA and CDR2 is SQIVND (reference sequence). CDR3 size: 16 residues. The V end lost 4 bases, the J end lost 2 bases, and 16 bases lay between the germline ends. The CDR3 sequence is CASSTGLRQITDTQYF. The CDR3 bases are TGTGCCAGTAGTACAGGCCTCAGACAGATCACAGATACGCAGTATTTT.

This clonotype came up a few times. The chain has TRBV4-1 and TRBJ2-7, with D unclear. V shed 0 bases and J shed 9 bases, with 12 bases lying between them. The CDR3 contains 13 residues. Germline V gives CDR1 MGHRA, CDR2 YSYEKL. CDR3 in amino acids: CASSQEGKKGQYF. The DNA for the CDR3 is TGCGCCAGCAGCCAAGAGGGCAAAAAGGGGCAGTACTTC.

This clonotype was seen more than once but under ten times. The rearrangement links TRBV5-5 to TRBJ2-5; D is uncertain. Trimming stripped 0 bases from V and 5 bases from J, with 5 bases between. The length of the CDR3 is 12 residues. Germline values: CDR1 SGHKS, CDR2 YYEKEE (reference sequence). In nucleotides, the CDR3 is TGTGCCAGCAGCTTGGTACATGAGACCCAGTACTTC. Protein: CASSLVHETQYF.

J is TRBJ2-2 and V is TRBV5-1; TRBD2 agrees at 9 bases. Germline loops: CDR1 SGHRS, CDR2 YFSETQ. Trimming at V came to 4 bases and at J to 4 bases, leaving 14 bases not matched to a gene. This CDR3 comprises 18 residues. In DNA, the CDR3 is TGCGCCAGCAGCCAATATAGCGGGGGCTTTTTGCTCACCGGGGAGCTGTTTTTT. As protein: CASSQYSGGFLLTGELFF.

This clonotype was seen once. This sequence joins TRBV19 and TRBJ2-7, with D unresolved. The CDR3 totals 11 residues. Germline assignment: CDR1 LNHDA and CDR2 SQIVND (reference sequence). V was trimmed by 3 bases and J by 2 bases, leaving 2 bases between them. CDR3 coding DNA: TGTGCCAGTAGTATGGCCTACGAGCAGTACTTC. Amino acid sequence: CASSMAYEQYF.

This clonotype was counted between two and nine times. The V call is TRBV7-9, the J call TRBJ2-7; D might be TRBD1 or TRBD2, each matching 5 bases. Looked up from germline, CDR1 is SEHNR and CDR2 is FQNEAQ (reference sequence). V gave up 7 bases and J gave up 6 bases, with 16 bases separating them. This CDR3 contains 13 residues. The CDR3 protein is CASTLGERSEQYF. For the CDR3, the DNA is TGTGCCAGCACTCTAGGGGAGCGATCCGAGCAGTACTTC.